Shown below are 6 T cell receptor beta chains from a single sample sequenced in a study of beta chain features in type 1 diabetes. Sequencing targeted expressed TCRB transcripts, as all isolated RNA had been reverse transcribed. Method: immunoSEQ multiplex PCR; TCRdb's copy keeps in-frame clones and lacks some. The table has 680,000 or so clones, 15% to 19% seen once. The sequenced sample consisted of naive CD4+ T cells from blood. The receptors were sampled from a man between 18 and 29 years old in good health.

A few counts support this clone. The chain uses TRBV7-2 and TRBJ1-1; 7 positions match TRBD1. The germline V gene encodes CDR1 SGHTA and CDR2 FQGNSA. V shed 8 bases, J shed 1 base, and the junction held 4 bases outside the gene matches. The CDR3 runs to 13 residues. Here the CDR3 DNA reads TGTGCCAGCCGGACAGGACCGAACACTGAAGCTTTCTTT. Its translation: CASRTGPNTEAFF.

This clone was seen more than once but under ten times. V and J are TRBV29-1 and TRBJ1-3; TRBD1 aligns across 7 bases. The V and J ends lost 3 bases and 8 bases, in that order; junction bases with no gene match: 10. The CDR3 has 14 amino acids. Germline CDR1 reads SQVTM; CDR2 reads ANQGSEA. CDR3 nucleotide sequence: TGCAGCGTTGAGAGGGGGCTCGAGAAGGACACCATATATTTT. The encoded protein is CSVERGLEKDTIYF.

V and J are TRBV27 and TRBJ2-5; 7 positions match TRBD1. V lost 5 bases and J lost 1; bases outside the gene matches: 7. From germline, CDR1 is MNHEY and CDR2 SMNVEV (reference sequence). The CDR3 is 15 amino acids. The chain's CDR3 is CASSRTGSVQETQYF. The DNA for the CDR3 is TGTGCCAGCAGTCGGACAGGCTCCGTCCAAGAGACCCAGTACTTC.

In this sample, this clone turned up a few times. The chain recombines TRBV7-3 with TRBJ2-1, with TRBD2 matching 10 bases. V shed 6 bases, J shed 7 bases, and the junction held 9 bases outside the gene matches. Germline values: CDR1 SGHTA, CDR2 FQGTGA. CDR3 size: 15 residues. Here the CDR3 reads CASRKAGGPGNEQFF. CDR3 sequence (DNA): TGTGCCAGCAGGAAAGCGGGAGGGCCGGGTAATGAGCAGTTCTTC.

The sample holds a few counts of this clone. The CDR3 reads CASRAVDTQYF. The CDR3 DNA follows: TGTGCCAGCAGAGCGGTAGATACGCAGTATTTT. V usage is TRBV6-5 and J usage is TRBJ2-3; D may be TRBD2 (5 bases). V lost 6 bases to trimming and J lost 5 bases, with 6 bases between them. Germline CDR1 MNHEY, CDR2 SVGAGI. The CDR3 consists of 11 residues.

The rearrangement uses TRBV27 and TRBJ1-5; a weak D match, TRBD1 (6 bases). Trimming removed 6 bases from V and 4 bases from J, with 16 bases in between. The CDR3 spans 15 residues. The germline V gene has CDR1 MNHEY and CDR2 SMNVEV (reference sequence). CDR3 coding DNA: TGTGCCAGCAGACCATCGAGGGGGGCTAATCAGCCCCAGCATTTT. Its protein product is CASRPSRGANQPQHF.